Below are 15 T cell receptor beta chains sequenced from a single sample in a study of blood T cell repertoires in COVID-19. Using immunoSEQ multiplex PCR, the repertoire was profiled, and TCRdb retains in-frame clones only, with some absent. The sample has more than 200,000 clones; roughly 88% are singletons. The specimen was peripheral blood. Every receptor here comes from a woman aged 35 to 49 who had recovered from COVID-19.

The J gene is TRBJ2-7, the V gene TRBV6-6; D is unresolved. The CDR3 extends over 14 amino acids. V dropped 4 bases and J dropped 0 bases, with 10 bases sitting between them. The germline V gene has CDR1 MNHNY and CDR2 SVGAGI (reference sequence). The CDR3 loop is CASSSPGGSYEQYF. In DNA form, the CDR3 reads TGTGCCAGCAGTTCCCCCGGCGGCTCCTACGAGCAGTACTTC.

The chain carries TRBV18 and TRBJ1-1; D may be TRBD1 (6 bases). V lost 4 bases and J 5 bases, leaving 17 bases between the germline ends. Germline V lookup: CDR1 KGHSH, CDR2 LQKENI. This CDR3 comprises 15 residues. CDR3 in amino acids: CASSLDRPVETEAFF. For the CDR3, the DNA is TGTGCCAGCTCACTCGACAGGCCGGTCGAAACTGAAGCTTTCTTT.

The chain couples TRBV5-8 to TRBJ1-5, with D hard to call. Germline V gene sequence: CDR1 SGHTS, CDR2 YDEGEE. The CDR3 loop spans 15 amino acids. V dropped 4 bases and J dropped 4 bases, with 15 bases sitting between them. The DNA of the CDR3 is TGTGCCAGCAGCACCGCCAACTCCAGGAATCAGCCCCAGCATTTT. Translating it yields CASSTANSRNQPQHF.

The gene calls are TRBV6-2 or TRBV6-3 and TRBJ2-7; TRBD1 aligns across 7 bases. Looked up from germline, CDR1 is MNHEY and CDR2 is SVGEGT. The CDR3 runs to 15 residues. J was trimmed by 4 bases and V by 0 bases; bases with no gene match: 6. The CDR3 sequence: CASSYSGQLGYEQYF. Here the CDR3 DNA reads TGTGCCAGCAGTTACTCGGGACAGTTAGGTTACGAGCAGTACTTC.

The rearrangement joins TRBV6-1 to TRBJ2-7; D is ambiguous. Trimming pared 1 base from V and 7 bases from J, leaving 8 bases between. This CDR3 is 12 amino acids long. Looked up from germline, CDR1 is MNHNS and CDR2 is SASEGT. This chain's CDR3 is CASSEDFREQYF. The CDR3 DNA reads TGTGCCAGCAGTGAAGACTTCAGGGAGCAGTACTTC.

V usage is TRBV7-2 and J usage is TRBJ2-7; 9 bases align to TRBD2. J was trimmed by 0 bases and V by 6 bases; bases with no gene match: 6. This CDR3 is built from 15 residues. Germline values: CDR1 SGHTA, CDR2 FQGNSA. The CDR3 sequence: CASSYSGGGSYEQYF. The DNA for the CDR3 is TGTGCCAGCAGTTATAGCGGGGGCGGCTCCTACGAGCAGTACTTC.

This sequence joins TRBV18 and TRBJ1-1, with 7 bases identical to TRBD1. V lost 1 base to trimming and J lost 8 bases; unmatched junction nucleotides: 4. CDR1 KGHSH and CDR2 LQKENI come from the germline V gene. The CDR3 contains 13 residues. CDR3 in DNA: TGTGCCAGCTCACCACTTCAGGACAGGGAAGCTTTCTTT. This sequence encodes CASSPLQDREAFF.

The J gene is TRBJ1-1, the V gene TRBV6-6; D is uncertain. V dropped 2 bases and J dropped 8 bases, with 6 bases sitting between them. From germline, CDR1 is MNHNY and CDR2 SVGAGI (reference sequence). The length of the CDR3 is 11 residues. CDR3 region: CASSYGREAFF. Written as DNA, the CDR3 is TGTGCCAGCAGTTACGGGAGGGAAGCTTTCTTT.

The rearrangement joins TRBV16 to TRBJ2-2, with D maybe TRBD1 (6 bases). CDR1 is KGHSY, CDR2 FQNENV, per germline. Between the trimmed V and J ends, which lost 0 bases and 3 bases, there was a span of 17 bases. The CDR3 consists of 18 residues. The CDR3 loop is CASSQSPPGQGYTGELFF. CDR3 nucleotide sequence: TGTGCCAGCAGCCAATCGCCACCCGGGCAGGGGTACACCGGGGAGCTGTTTTTT.

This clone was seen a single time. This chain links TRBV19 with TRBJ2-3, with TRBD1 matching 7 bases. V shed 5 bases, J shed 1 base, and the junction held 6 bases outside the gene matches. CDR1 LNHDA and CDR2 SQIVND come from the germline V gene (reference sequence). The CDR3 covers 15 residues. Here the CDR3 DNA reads TGTGCCAGTAGTGCCTTAGGACAGGGCACAGATACGCAGTATTTT. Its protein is CASSALGQGTDTQYF. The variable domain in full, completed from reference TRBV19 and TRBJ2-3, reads DGGITQSPKYLFRKEGQNVTLSCEQNLNHDAMYWYRQDPGQGLRLIYYSQIVNDFQKGDIAEGYSVSREKKESFPLTVTSAQKNPTAFYLCASSALGQGTDTQYFGPGTRLTVL.

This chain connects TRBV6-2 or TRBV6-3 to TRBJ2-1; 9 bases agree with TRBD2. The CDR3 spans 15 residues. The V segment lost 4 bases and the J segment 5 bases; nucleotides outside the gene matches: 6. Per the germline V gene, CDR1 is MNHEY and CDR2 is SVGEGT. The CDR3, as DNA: TGTGCCAGCAGTTCGCCCCGACTAGCGGACAATGAGCAGTTCTTC. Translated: CASSSPRLADNEQFF.

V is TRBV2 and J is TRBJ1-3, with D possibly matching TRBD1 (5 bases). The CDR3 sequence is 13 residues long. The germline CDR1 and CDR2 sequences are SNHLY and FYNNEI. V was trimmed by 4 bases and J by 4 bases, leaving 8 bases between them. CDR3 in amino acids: CASSVGHGNTIYF. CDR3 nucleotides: TGTGCCAGCAGTGTGGGGCACGGAAACACCATATATTTT.

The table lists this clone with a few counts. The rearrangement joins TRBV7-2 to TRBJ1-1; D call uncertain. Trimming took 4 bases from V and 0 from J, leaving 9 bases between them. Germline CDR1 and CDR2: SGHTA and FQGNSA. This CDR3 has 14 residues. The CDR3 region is CASSSPQLNTEAFF. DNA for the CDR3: TGTGCCAGCAGCTCCCCTCAGTTGAACACTGAAGCTTTCTTT. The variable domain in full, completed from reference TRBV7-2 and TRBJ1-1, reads GAGVSQSPSNKVTEKGKDVELRCDPISGHTALYWYRQSLGQGLEFLIYFQGNSAPDKSGLPSDRFSAERTGGSVSTLTIQRTQQEDSAVYLCASSSPQLNTEAFFGQGTRLTVV.

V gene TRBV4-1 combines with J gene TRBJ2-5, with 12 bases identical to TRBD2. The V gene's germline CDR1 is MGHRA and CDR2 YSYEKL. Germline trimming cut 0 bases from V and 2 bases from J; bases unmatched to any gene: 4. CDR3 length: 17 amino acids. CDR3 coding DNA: TGCGCCAGCAGCCAAGACGGTACTAGCGGGGGGCAAGAGACCCAGTACTTC. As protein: CASSQDGTSGGQETQYF.

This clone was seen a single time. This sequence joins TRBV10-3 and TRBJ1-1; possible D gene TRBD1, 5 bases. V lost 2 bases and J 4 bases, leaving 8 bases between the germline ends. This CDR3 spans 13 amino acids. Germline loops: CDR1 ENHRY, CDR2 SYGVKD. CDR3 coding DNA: TGTGCCATCAGTGAGGGGAGGGGCACTGAAGCTTTCTTT. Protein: CAISEGRGTEAFF.